This T cell receptor beta chain was observed in a study of neurological immune-mediated disorders (dated 2019 in TCRdb). In terms of the full investigation: Peripheral blood TCR-beta repertoires from patients with HTLV-I-associated myelopathy (HAM/TSP), patients with multiple sclerosis, and healthy controls were compared in the study using UMI-based sequencing. The cohort comprised 68 subjects: approximately 15 HAM/TSP patients, approximately 34 multiple sclerosis patients and 20 healthy controls. The 106 TCR-beta libraries covered PBMC samples along with longitudinal samples, technical triplicates, and paired sorted CD4+ and CD8+ T-cell subsets. The research as a whole found: The highest TCR clonal expansion was observed in HAM/TSP patients, whereas the lowest was observed in MS patients, even when compared with healthy controls. Across subjects, expanded clones never shared an identical CDR3 amino acid sequence, which suggests that the TCR-beta repertoires in every group were private.

Blood bank volunteers in Maryland, USA served as the healthy controls. For the unsorted PBMC libraries, 2 million PBMCs were stored in RNAlater at -80 degrees C until RNA extraction and were used to generate the libraries. Peripheral blood was subjected to Ficoll-Hypaque density gradient centrifugation to isolate PBMCs, which were then cryopreserved in liquid nitrogen. Relative to germline, V is missing 6 bases and J is missing 3 bases, with 2 bases of the junction outside any gene match. Sequences KGHSH (CDR1) and LQKENI (CDR2) are obtained from the germline V gene. From cysteine to phenylalanine, the CDR3 is 12 amino acids long. CDR3 DNA only is kept here, 36 bases in frame from base 1. This clonotype has ten or more counts. This clone's antigen is unknown. No qualities accompany the bases; no much larger clone lies one base away. cDNA was synthesized by template-switch 5'RACE using a primer with a 10-nucleotide random unique molecular identifier that tagged each TCR transcript. Each sequencing run produced over 180 million TCR-beta sequences covering 15-18 subjects. The RNeasy kit was used for extraction of total RNA. The KAPA Real-time Library Amplification kit was used to amplify TCR-beta VDJ regions with primers for the TCR constant region and the 5'RACE anchor. Sample indexes and Illumina adaptors were added in a first PCR, and a second PCR then increased library yield. After Ampure bead purification, the roughly 650 bp TCR product was size-selected on a 2% E-gel SizeSelection system. Before pooling, library quality was checked on a Bioanalyzer, concentration was measured with Qubit, and libraries were quantified with the Kapa Library Quantification kit. Paired-end 2 x 150 bp sequencing of the libraries was performed on an Illumina HiSeq 2500. To increase sequence diversity, roughly 24-31% phiX was spiked into each library pool. The source study handled its data this way. The quality-filtered reads were processed with the UMI-based MiGEC pipeline, whose error correction step removed more than 80% of the raw TCR sequences. IMGT germline references were used for alignment of VDJ genes, and clonotypes were defined by a unique CDR3 amino acid sequence together with V-J genes. VDJtools evaluated clonal expansion, Shannon diversity and CDR3 relatedness (CalcPairwiseDistances, ClusterSamples); CLCbio workbench built phylogenetic trees. Clones with at least 8 unique UMIs were defined as expanded, with this threshold being based on coefficient-of-variation modelling across technical triplicates. TCRdb reprocessed the public reads (quality trimming at Q25 with fastp, clone calling with MiXCR) and kept in-frame beta chains. Entries are consolidated by CDR3 protein sequence, retaining the most common genes and DNA. TCRdb's processing, not the authors' own work, is the source of the V and J calls. The sample contains approximately 48,000 distinct CDR3 sequences, approximately 17% of them found a single time. In total, the top ten clones hold about 4.7% of the sample.

The sample was PBMCs. In this chain, TRBV18 is recombined with TRBJ2-7; the central 7 bases match TRBD2. The sequence was obtained from a man aged 55 to 69 in good health. The DNA is as follows: TGTGCCAGCTCGACTAGCAACTACGAGCAGTACTTC. It specifies CASSTSNYEQYF.